This T cell receptor (beta chain) was retrieved from a study of regulatory T cells in long-lasting Graves disease (dated by TCRdb to 2020 to 2023). Notes on the research overall: In the newly diagnosed Graves' disease group, patients had been taking antithyroid drugs for less than 3 months. The study took place in China and was registered as a clinical trial. TCR sequencing covered some 13 persistent and roughly 20 newly diagnosed Graves' disease patients, approximately 33 samples in total. Peripheral blood TCR sequencing and RNA sequencing compared persistent Graves' disease patients with newly diagnosed Graves' disease patients.

Overall study results and their limits: Persistent disease showed preferential use of TRBV28, TRBJ1-2 and TRBJ2-5, whereas newly diagnosed disease favored TRBV20-1 and TRBJ2-1. More public clonotypes were shared among persistent patients (roughly 2,700) than among newly diagnosed patients (more than 900). The authors acknowledged the small sample size as a limitation that may reduce accuracy. Peripheral blood alone was examined, since thyroid tissue, which constituted the primary lesion, could not be accessed. Sequencing and analysis were restricted to the TCR beta chain. Lower TCR Shannon entropy and fewer highly expanded clones were observed in persistent Graves' disease patients than in newly diagnosed patients, which suggested clonal expansion.

The germline V gene sets CDR1 to SGHAT and CDR2 to FQNNGV. V and J are truncated by 0 bases and 6 bases respectively, leaving an intervening sequence of 11 bases. Measured from the cysteine to the phenylalanine, the CDR3 is 14 residues long. Just CDR3 DNA is preserved here, 42 bases in frame from base 1. According to the study, the label for this sample's time point signals: newly diagnosed GD, antithyroid drugs for less than 3 months. RNA was extracted from PBMCs in TRIzol for both TCR sequencing and RNA sequencing. The diagnosis of Graves' disease was made according to American Thyroid Association guidelines. The patients came from an endocrinology department in Xi'an, China. Each patient gave around 9 milliliters of peripheral blood, collected in an EDTA anticoagulant tube. Ficoll Paque Plus density gradient separation was used to isolate PBMCs, and no further T cell sorting was performed. RNA quality was checked with an Agilent 2100 Bioanalyzer and agarose gel, and concentration with a NanoDrop 2000.

This clonotype was detected many times. This receptor's antigen is unknown. No clone much larger than this one lies a single base away; base qualities are absent. Receptor amplification or capture employed multiplex PCR. Sequencing took place on an Illumina HiSeq 4000. CDR3 regions were amplified by Arm-PCR with iRepertoire HTBI primers to construct TCR beta libraries. PCR products were gel purified before sequencing. In the paper's pipeline: A total of 60 to 80 TRBV and approximately 13 TRBJ segments were identified across samples and were used for gene usage analysis of CDR3 amino acid clonotypes. Filtered high-quality paired reads were merged into contigs using COPE and FqMerger. BLAST was used to align contigs to IMGT TRBV, TRBD and TRBJ reference genes, and CDR3 was defined according to IMGT. Any clonotype with a frequency above 0.1% was counted as a highly expanded clone. Shannon entropy served as the measure of repertoire diversity, while the Gini coefficient captured V-J evenness. Clonotypes shared by more than one individual were considered public. In TCRdb, the public reads were trimmed at Q25 with fastp and aligned with MiXCR, with productive beta chains retained. Rows are unified per CDR3 protein, each entry keeping the most common DNA and genes. None of the V and J calls come from the authors' own analysis; TCRdb made them. This sample gives over 350,000 distinct CDR3 sequences in total; about 15% of them show up just once. The top ten clonotypes cover roughly a sixth of the sample.

These data also featured in a second study, about T cells in Graves' hyperthyroidism and ophthalmopathy. That second report states: Stable Graves' hyperthyroidism was defined as the absence of progression to ophthalmopathy over 18 months of follow-up. Hyperthyroidism patients were newly diagnosed, with disease duration under 2 months, and aged 18 to 65 years. Patients with uncontrolled infections, other autoimmune diseases, pregnancy or lactation were excluded. Diagnoses relied on clinical symptoms, serum thyroxine and TRAb, thyroid ultrasound and orbital computed tomography. A first-round RT-PCR of the TCR CDR3 used the HTBI primer set with the Qiagen OneStep RT-PCR kit. Most expanded thyroid clonotypes (frequency above 0.001) were also detected in blood, a finding suggesting that blood repertoires may reflect thyroid immune responses. In cross-validation, a model built on a 13 V-J signature told ophthalmopathy apart from stable hyperthyroidism with under 90% sensitivity and approximately 84% specificity, and in testing the same model reached 80%/75%. In validation, progression to ophthalmopathy was predicted by the model with 70% to 71% sensitivity and just over 72% specificity, a median of about 6.4 months before onset. To identify TCR V-J signatures that set the groups apart, the researchers used a discovery cohort of 100 patients, made up of some 41 with Graves' ophthalmopathy and 57 with stable Graves' hyperthyroidism. An independent validation cohort of under 20 hyperthyroidism patients and 17 patients who later progressed to ophthalmopathy tested prospective prediction of ophthalmopathy. The 95 to 100 discovery patients were divided at random into training and test sets in a 7:3 ratio. The study also compared thyroid tissue and blood T-cell repertoires from over 5 Graves' hyperthyroidism patients. After sampling, hyperthyroidism patients received methimazole starting at 30 mg daily, and ophthalmopathy patients received high-dose intravenous methylprednisolone. Libraries were constructed in a second round of multiplex PCR, after which size selection and purification were performed. The libraries were sequenced on an Illumina HiSeq2000 using paired-end 100 bp reads. SOAPnuke was used to process the raw data, with reads discarded if the reads contained adapters or uncalled bases, had a mean Phred below 15, or lacked an exact constant-primer or identifier match. COPE v1.2.5 was used to merge high-quality paired reads, and clonotypes were defined as unique nucleotide sequences. Clonotypes were aligned to IMGT TRBV, TRBD and TRBJ reference segments using MiTCR v1.1. The analysis was restricted to V-J combinations with a frequency above 0.0001, which together covered 99.2% of the repertoires. The TCS score was defined as the ratio of F50 (clonal expansion) to E x V (chaos), calculated using BLOSUM62-based TCRdist between CDR3 peptides within each V-J. Welch's t-statistics and random forest reduced 450 to 600 V-J features to 13, which were used in a naive Bayes classifier (R e1071). Sample size was not statistically predetermined, and investigators were not blinded to group allocation. The paper reports TCR Vbeta CDR3 sequencing of roughly 140 peripheral blood samples: under 45 ophthalmopathy, approximately 74 hyperthyroidism and around 17 progressor patients.

The source of this sequence is a woman in her 50s with Graves disease. Donor details come from another sample of the same person, matched by shared clones. The chain was built from TRBV11-2 and TRBJ1-1; the D gene is not confidently resolved. Here the sequenced sample was peripheral blood mononuclear cells (PBMCs), taken at new diagnosis, from a patient treated with antithyroid drugs. The nucleotide sequence reads TGTGCCAGCAGCTTAGATCAATGGCAGCCTGAAGCTTTCTTT. Its product reads: CASSLDQWQPEAFF.